The rows below give T cell receptor beta chains drawn from one sample of a study of T cells in Graves' hyperthyroidism and ophthalmopathy. TCRdb called the multiplex PCR reads again in MiXCR, with one record for every CDR3 protein. The data show under 350,000 distinct CDR3 sequences, 15% to 20% seen once. Sequenced sample: blood. The receptors derive from a woman in her 50s with Graves' hyperthyroidism. CDR3s include the opening cysteine and the closing phenylalanine or tryptophan. A D gene is named only where the DNA matches it firmly. Rows give clone size only sometimes, using once, few, many, or a class for an expanded clone.

v_gene	len	j_gene	d_gene	abundance	CDR3nt	CDR3aa
TRBV12-3/TRBV12-4	16	TRBJ2-7	TRBD1	.	TGTGCCAGCAGCCTAGGGGACAGGGCCTCGAAGGGCGAGCAGTACTTC	CASSLGDRASKGEQYF
TRBV2	13	TRBJ2-5	.	few	TGTGCCAGCAGTGAACAGCCACAAGAGACCCAGTACTTC	CASSEQPQETQYF
TRBV27	15	TRBJ2-5	.	.	TGTGCCAGCAGCCCAGAGGCAGGGGATCAAGAGACCCAGTACTTC	CASSPEAGDQETQYF
TRBV27	17	TRBJ2-3	TRBD2	many	TGTGCCAGCAGCCGACTCGGGACTAGCGGGCCCACAGATACGCAGTATTTT	CASSRLGTSGPTDTQYF
TRBV2	14	TRBJ1-1	.	many	TGTGCCAGCAATAGGACTCCCCGTGGCACTGAAGCTTTCTTT	CASNRTPRGTEAFF
TRBV14	14	TRBJ2-5	.	few	TGTGCCAGCAGCCAACAGGGATATACGGAGACCCAGTACTTC	CASSQQGYTETQYF
TRBV2	12	TRBJ1-5	TRBD1	many	TGTGCCAGCAGAGGGGGCGTTCAGCCCCAGCATTTT	CASRGGVQPQHF
TRBV29-1	13	TRBJ1-2	.	many	TGCAGCGTTGACGGTTGGGACAACTATGGCTACACCTTC	CSVDGWDNYGYTF
TRBV4-1	14	TRBJ1-1	.	few	TGCGCCAGCAGCCAACGGGCTGGGGACACTGAAGCTTTCTTT	CASSQRAGDTEAFF
TRBV2	13	TRBJ1-5	.	few	TGTGCCGGAAGCGCGGGAATTTGGCAGCCCCAGCATTTT	CAGSAGIWQPQHF
TRBV12-3/TRBV12-4	15	TRBJ2-2	.	.	TGTGCCAGCAGTTTAACGGGGGCTGGCACCGGGGAGCTGTTTTTT	CASSLTGAGTGELFF
TRBV20-1	13	TRBJ1-2	TRBD1	few	TGCAGTGCTAGAGATGTGGCAGGGGGAGGCTACACCTTC	CSARDVAGGGYTF
TRBV12-3/TRBV12-4	14	TRBJ2-7	.	.	TGTGCCAGCAGTTTAGAGGCTCTCTCCTACGAGCAGTACTTC	CASSLEALSYEQYF
TRBV15	17	TRBJ2-3	.	few	TGTGCCACCAGCAGGCAAGGTAGTTCGAGCGGCACAGATACGCAGTATTTT	CATSRQGSSSGTDTQYF
TRBV7-8	13	TRBJ2-1	.	.	TGTGCCAGCAGCTTAAAGGTACGGGCCGTGCAGTTCTTC	CASSLKVRAVQFF